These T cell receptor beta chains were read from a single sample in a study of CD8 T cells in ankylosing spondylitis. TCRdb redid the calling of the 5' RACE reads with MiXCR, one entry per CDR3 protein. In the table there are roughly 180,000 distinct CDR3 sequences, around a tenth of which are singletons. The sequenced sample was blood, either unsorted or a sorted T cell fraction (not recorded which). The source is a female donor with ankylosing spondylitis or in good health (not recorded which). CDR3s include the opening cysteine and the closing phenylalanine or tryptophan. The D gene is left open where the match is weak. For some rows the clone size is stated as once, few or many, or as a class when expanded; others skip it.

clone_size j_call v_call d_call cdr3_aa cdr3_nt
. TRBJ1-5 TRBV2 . CASGGGSQPQHF TGTGCGAGCGGCGGGGGCTCTCAGCCCCAGCATTTT
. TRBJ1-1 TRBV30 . CAWSGLLNTEAFF TGTGCCTGGAGTGGTCTGCTGAACACTGAAGCTTTCTTT
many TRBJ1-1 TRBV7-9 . CASSFGAGRDTEAFF TGTGCCAGCAGCTTCGGTGCAGGGCGGGACACTGAAGCTTTCTTT
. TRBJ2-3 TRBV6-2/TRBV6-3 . CASSYADTQYF TGTGCCAGCAGTTATGCGGATACGCAGTATTTT
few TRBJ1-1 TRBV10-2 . CASSPSSVNTEAFF TGCGCCAGCAGCCCAAGCAGTGTGAACACTGAAGCTTTCTTT
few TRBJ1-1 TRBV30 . CAWDTGRGTEAFF TGTGCCTGGGATACAGGTCGGGGAACTGAAGCTTTCTTT
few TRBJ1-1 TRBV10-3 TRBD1 CAISEAGTGDEAFF TGTGCCATCAGTGAGGCCGGGACAGGAGATGAAGCTTTCTTT
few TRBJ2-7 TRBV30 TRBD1 CAWSSGTGWAEQYF TGTGCCTGGAGCTCCGGGACAGGGTGGGCCGAGCAGTACTTC
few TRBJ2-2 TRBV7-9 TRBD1 CASSPPTGAGTGELFF TGTGCCAGCAGCCCCCCGACAGGGGCGGGCACCGGGGAGCTGTTTTTT
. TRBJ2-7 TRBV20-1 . CSATRDLSEQYF TGCAGTGCTACCAGGGATCTTTCCGAGCAGTACTTC
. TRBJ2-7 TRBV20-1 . CSARDPDSLYEQYF TGCAGTGCTCGGGACCCGGACTCCCTCTACGAGCAGTACTTC
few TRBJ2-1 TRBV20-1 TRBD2 CSAAPGLAGVGEQFF TGCAGTGCTGCGCCGGGACTAGCGGGAGTGGGTGAGCAGTTCTTC
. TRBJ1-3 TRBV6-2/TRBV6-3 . CASRRPADHSGITIYF TGTGCCAGCAGACGCCCGGCGGATCACTCTGGAATCACCATATATTTT
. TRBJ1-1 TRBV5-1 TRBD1 CASSTGARKAFF TGCGCCAGCAGCACAGGGGCCCGGAAGGCTTTCTTT
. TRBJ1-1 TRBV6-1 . CASSTEDSPNTEAFF TGTGCCAGCAGTACAGAGGACAGTCCGAACACTGAAGCTTTCTTT
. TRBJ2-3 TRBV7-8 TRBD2 CASSRHRGNSGRRTDTQYF TGTGCCAGCAGCCGGCACAGGGGTAATAGCGGGAGGAGAACAGATACGCAGTATTTT
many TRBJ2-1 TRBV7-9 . CASRPSGSYNEQFF TGTGCCAGCAGGCCTTCCGGCTCCTACAATGAGCAGTTCTTC
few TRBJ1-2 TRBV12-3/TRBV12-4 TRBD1 CASTKTGGANYGYTF TGTGCCAGCACCAAAACAGGGGGAGCTAACTATGGCTACACCTTC
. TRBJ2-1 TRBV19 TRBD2 CATSFAGDRDEQFF TGTGCCACCTCCTTCGCGGGAGATCGGGATGAGCAGTTCTTC
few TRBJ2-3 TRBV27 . CASSPEPLTDTQYF TGTGCCAGCAGCCCCGAGCCCCTCACAGATACGCAGTATTTT
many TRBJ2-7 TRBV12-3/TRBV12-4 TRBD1 CASRDRTGVYEQYF TGTGCCAGCAGGGACAGGACAGGGGTCTACGAGCAGTACTTC
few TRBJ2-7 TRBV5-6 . CASSLSVSYSYEQYF TGTGCCAGCAGCTTATCCGTGAGTTACTCCTACGAGCAGTACTTC
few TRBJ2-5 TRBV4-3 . CASSPYWSLLETQYF TGCGCCAGCAGCCCTTACTGGAGTCTTCTCGAGACCCAGTACTTC
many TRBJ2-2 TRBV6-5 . CASSYDSEGTGELFF TGTGCCAGCAGTTACGACAGTGAAGGGACCGGGGAGCTGTTTTTT
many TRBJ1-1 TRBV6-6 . CASSYSGQFEAFF TGTGCCAGCAGTTACAGCGGACAGTTTGAAGCTTTCTTT
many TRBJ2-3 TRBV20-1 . CSARELSEITQYF TGCAGTGCTAGAGAACTTTCGGAGATTACGCAGTATTTT
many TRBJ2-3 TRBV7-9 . CASSSPSGTLTDTQYF TGTGCCAGCAGCTCCCCTTCCGGGACCCTCACAGATACGCAGTATTTT
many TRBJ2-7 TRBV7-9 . CASTQEGGGYEQYF TGTGCCAGCACCCAGGAGGGTGGAGGCTACGAGCAGTACTTC
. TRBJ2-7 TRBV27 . CASSLLTGSVSYEQYF TGTGCCAGCAGTTTATTAACCGGGAGTGTTTCCTACGAGCAGTACTTC
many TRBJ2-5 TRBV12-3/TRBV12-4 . CASSLTREIQETQYF TGTGCCAGCAGTTTAACCAGAGAGATCCAAGAGACCCAGTACTTC
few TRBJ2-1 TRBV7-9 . CASSLEFNEQFF TGTGCCAGCAGCTTAGAGTTCAATGAGCAGTTCTTC